This T cell receptor beta chain came from a study of CD8 T cells in Susac syndrome. Findings and limits, study-wide: Regarding the TCR sequencing and HLA analysis, the study admitted that a relatively small number of individuals were involved.

The germline V and J ends were trimmed by 6 bases and 2 bases, with 14 bases remaining between them. Germline loops: CDR1 MNHEY, CDR2 SMNVEV (reference sequence). The CDR3 has 14 amino acids. FACS enriched CD8+ TEMRA cells, while bulk CD8+ and CD4+ were negatively isolated. Concerning this clonotype: Its antigen is currently unknown.

With random hexamers, reverse transcription was performed on roughly 0.5 to 1 ug of RNA. With immunoSEQ multiplex PCR, TCR beta CDR3 was amplified across 54 Vbeta and 13 Jbeta. Via MiXCR, TCRdb re-called the immunoSEQ multiplex PCR reads, giving one row per CDR3 protein. Of under 150,000 distinct CDR3 sequences listed, about 94% are singletons. The specimen was CD8+ T cells from PBMCs. This clonotype originated in a human donor in good health. The chain has TRBV27 and TRBJ2-7; possibly TRBD1 or TRBD2 for D (5 bases each). The CDR3 loop is CASSVGVTAYEQYF. For the CDR3, the DNA is TGTGCCAGCAGCGTGGGGGTCACAGCCTACGAGCAGTACTTC.